This T cell receptor (beta chain) is from a study of blood T cell repertoires in COVID-19. Overall study: The United States, Italy and Spain were the sources of the acute and convalescent COVID-19 samples. Sample material is recorded as cDNA or gDNA derived from T cells, B-cell-depleted T cells, or PBMCs.

Germline values: CDR1 ENHRY, CDR2 SYGVKD. The CDR3 length is 14 residues. The J segment lost 5 bases and the V segment lost 1 base, leaving 3 bases of the junction unmatched. Original methodology: Reference gene primer amplification gave nucleated cell count estimates. Only in-frame clones appear in the TCRdb table, and some are missing; sequencing was by immunoSEQ multiplex PCR. D and trimming come from the DNA, and the V and J calls and clone size come from that table. The repertoire holds 75,000 to 100,000 clones, with approximately 81% as singletons. The clonotype originates from a man in his 60s with acute or convalescent COVID-19. The sample comprised peripheral blood. The V call is TRBV10-3, the J call TRBJ2-7, with TRBD1 matching 9 bases. The CDR3 sequence is CAISEYGTGNEQYF. The DNA for the CDR3 is TGTGCCATCAGTGAGTATGGGACAGGGAACGAGCAGTACTTC.